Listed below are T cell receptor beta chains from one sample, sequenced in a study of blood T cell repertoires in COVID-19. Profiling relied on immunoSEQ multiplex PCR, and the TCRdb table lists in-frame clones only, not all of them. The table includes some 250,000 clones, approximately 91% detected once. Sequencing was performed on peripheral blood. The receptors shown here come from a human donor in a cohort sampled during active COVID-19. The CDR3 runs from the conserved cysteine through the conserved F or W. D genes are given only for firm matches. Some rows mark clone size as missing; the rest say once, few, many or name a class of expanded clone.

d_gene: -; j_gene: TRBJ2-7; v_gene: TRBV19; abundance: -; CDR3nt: TGTGCCAGTAGTATTAACTGGGATCTCAATAACGGGGTGGAGTACTTC; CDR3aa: CASSINWDLNNGVEYF
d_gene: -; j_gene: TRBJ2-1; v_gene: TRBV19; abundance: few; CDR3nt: TGTGCCAGTAGTATATGGTATGGGGCTGAGCAGTTCTTC; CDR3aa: CASSIWYGAEQFF
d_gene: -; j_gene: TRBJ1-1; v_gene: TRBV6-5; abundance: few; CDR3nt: TGTGCCAGCAGTTCCAGGGGCACTGAAGCTTTCTTT; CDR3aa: CASSSRGTEAFF
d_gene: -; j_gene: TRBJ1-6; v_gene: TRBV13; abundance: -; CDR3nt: TGTGCCAGCAGCTTATACAACGGGGTGGGCGAGTCCTATAATTCACCCCTCCACTTT; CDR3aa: CASSLYNGVGESYNSPLHF
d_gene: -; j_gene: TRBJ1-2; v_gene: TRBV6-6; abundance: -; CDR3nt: TGTGCCAGCAACCCAGACAGCATCTATGGCTACACCTTC; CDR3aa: CASNPDSIYGYTF
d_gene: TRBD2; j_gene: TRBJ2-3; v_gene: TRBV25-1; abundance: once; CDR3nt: TGTGCCAGCAGTAACTCGGGCGGGAGGTCCCCAGATACGCAGTATTTT; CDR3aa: CASSNSGGRSPDTQYF
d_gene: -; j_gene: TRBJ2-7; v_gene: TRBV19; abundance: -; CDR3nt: TGTGCCAGTAGTTTCGCCTACGAGCAGTACTTC; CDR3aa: CASSFAYEQYF
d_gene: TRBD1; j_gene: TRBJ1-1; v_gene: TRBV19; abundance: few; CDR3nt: TGTGCCAGTGGAAGGACAGGGAAGATCACTGAAGCTTTCTTT; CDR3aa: CASGRTGKITEAFF
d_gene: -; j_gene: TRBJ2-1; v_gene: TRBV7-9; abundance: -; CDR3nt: TGTGCCAGCTCAAAATTAGGACTAACGAAGACCGATGAGCAGTTCTTC; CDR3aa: CASSKLGLTKTDEQFF
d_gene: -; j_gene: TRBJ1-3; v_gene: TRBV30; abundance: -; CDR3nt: TGTGCCTGGAAGAGCTCTGGAAACACCATATATTTT; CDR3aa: CAWKSSGNTIYF
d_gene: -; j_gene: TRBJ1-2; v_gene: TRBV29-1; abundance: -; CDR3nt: TGCAGCGCCCCGAGTTCGGGGACTAACTATGGCTACACCTTC; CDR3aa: CSAPSSGTNYGYTF
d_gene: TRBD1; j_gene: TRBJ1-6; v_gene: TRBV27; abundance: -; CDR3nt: TGTGCCAGCAGTCCCGACAGGGGGCGTTCACCCCTCCACTTT; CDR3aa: CASSPDRGRSPLHF
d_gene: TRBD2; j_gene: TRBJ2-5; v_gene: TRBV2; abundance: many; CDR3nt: TGTGCCAGCAGCTTGACTAGCGGGGGGCAGAAAGAGACCCAGTACTTC; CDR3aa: CASSLTSGGQKETQYF
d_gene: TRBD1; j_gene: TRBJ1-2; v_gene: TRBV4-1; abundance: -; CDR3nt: TGCGCCAGCTGGGGACAGGGACGTGAAAACTATGGCTACACCTTC; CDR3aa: CASWGQGRENYGYTF
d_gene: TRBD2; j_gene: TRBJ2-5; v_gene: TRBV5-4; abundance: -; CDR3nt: TGTGCCAGCAGGATCGGGGGGGCGAGAAAGACCCAGTACTTC; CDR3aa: CASRIGGARKTQYF
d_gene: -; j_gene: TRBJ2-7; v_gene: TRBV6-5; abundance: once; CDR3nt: TGTGCCAGCAGTAAACACGGGACTGTCTCCTACGAGCAGTACTTC; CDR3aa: CASSKHGTVSYEQYF
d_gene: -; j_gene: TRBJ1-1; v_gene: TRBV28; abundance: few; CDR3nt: TGTGCCACCGGCCGCGGGGCTTTCTTT; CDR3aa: CATGRGAFF
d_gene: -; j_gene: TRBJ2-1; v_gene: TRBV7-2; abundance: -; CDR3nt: TGTGCCAGCAGCTCAGTAGGGGACTGGAGCCAGTTCTTC; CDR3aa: CASSSVGDWSQFF
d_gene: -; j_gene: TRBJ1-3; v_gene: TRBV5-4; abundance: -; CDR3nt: TGTGCCAGCAGCTTGGACAGGTGGACCTCTGGAAACACCATATATTTT; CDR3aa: CASSLDRWTSGNTIYF
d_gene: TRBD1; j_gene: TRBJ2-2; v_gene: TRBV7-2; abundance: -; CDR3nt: TGTGCCAGCAGCAGAGGACAGGGGAGCGTGGCGAACACCGGGGAGCTGTTTTTT; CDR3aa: CASSRGQGSVANTGELFF
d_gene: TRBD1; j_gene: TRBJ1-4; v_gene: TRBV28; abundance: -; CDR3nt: TGTGCCAGCAGTTTTCTGGGACAGCTTAATGAAAAACTGTTTTTT; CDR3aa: CASSFLGQLNEKLFF
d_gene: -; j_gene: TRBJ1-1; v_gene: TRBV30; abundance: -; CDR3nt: TGTGCCTGGAGTGTACGATCGGACACTGAAGCTTTCTTT; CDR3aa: CAWSVRSDTEAFF
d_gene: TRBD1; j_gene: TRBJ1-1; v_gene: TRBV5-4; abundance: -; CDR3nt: TGTGCCAGCAGCAAAACAGGGGGCGCGAGGACTGAAGCTTTCTTT; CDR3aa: CASSKTGGARTEAFF
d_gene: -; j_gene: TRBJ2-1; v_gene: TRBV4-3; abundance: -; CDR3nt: TGCGCCAGCAGCCAAGCTTTATCAGGGGCGGTAAATGAGCAGTTCTTC; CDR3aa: CASSQALSGAVNEQFF
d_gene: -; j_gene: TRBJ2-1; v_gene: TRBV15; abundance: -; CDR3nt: TGTGCCACCAGCAGAGCCAAAGACACGAGCTCCTACAATGAGCAGTTCTTC; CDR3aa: CATSRAKDTSSYNEQFF
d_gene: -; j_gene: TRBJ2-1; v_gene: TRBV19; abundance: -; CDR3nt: TGTGCCAGTAGCTTAGGACTGGCTCCTAACAATGAGCAGTTCTTC; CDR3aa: CASSLGLAPNNEQFF
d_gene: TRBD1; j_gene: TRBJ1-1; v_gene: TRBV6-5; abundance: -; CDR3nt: TGTGCCAGCAGTTACTTGACAGGGGGTAGTACTGAAGCTTTCTTT; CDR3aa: CASSYLTGGSTEAFF
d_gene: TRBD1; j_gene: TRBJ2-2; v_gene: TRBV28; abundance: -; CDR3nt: TGTGCCAGCAGTCCCGCGGGACAGGGGGCCCGAACCGGGGAGCTGTTTTTT; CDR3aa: CASSPAGQGARTGELFF
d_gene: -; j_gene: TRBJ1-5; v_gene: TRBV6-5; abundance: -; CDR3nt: TGTGCCAGCAGTTCGAGCGGAGCTCAGCCCCAGCATTTT; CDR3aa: CASSSSGAQPQHF
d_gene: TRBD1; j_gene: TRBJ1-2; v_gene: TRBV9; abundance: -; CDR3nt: TGTGCCAGCAGCGGGACAGGGGGTGGCTACACCTTC; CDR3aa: CASSGTGGGYTF
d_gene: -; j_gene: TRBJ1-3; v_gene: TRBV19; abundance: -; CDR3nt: TGTGCCAGTAGTAGCACAGGGTCTGGAAACACCATATATTTT; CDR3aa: CASSSTGSGNTIYF
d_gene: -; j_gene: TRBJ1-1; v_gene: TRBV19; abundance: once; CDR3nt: TGTGCCAGTAGGTTCCCGGGGTCCACTGAAGCTTTCTTT; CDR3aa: CASRFPGSTEAFF
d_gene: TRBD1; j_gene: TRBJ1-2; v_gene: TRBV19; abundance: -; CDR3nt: TGTGCCAGTAGTCCTACCCCCGGGACAGGGGACGACTATGGCTACACCTTC; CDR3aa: CASSPTPGTGDDYGYTF
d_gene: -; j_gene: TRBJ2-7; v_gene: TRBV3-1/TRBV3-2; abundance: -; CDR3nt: TGTGCCAGCAGCCAGATGGATTTTTATGGGAGGTGCGCCTACGAGCAGTACTTC; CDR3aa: CASSQMDFYGRCAYEQYF
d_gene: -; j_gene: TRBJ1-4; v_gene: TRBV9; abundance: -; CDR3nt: TGTGCCAGCAGCGTAGCTCCCGGCAGGGATGAAAAACTGTTTTTT; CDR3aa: CASSVAPGRDEKLFF
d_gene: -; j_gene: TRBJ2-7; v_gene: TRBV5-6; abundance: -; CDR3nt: TGTGCCAGCAGCTTGATTCGACAGGGCGGGGTCTACGAGCAGTACTTC; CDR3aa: CASSLIRQGGVYEQYF
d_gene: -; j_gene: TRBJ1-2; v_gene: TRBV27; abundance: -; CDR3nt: TGTGCCAGCAGTGCGCACCCGACAGACGACTATGGCTACACCTTC; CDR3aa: CASSAHPTDDYGYTF
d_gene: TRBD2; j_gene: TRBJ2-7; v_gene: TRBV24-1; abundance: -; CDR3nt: TGTGCCACCAGTGACCACGCGGGAGTGCAGTACTTC; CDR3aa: CATSDHAGVQYF
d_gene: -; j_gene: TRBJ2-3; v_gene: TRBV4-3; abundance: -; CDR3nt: TGCGCCAGCAGCCAAGATGGAGGGAGCGATACGCAGTATTTT; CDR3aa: CASSQDGGSDTQYF
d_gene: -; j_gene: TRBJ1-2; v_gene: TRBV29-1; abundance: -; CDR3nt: TGCAGCGTTGTAGGAGCGGGGAGGAGTAACTATGGCTACACCTTC; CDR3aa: CSVVGAGRSNYGYTF
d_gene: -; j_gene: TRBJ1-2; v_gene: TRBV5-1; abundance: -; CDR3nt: TGCGCCAGCAGCCTGGACTTCGGGACAAACTATGGCTACACCTTC; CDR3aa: CASSLDFGTNYGYTF
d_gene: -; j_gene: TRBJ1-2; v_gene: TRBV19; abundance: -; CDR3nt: TGTGCCAGTATGGACCTGACAGAACTCTATGGCTACACCTTC; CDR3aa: CASMDLTELYGYTF
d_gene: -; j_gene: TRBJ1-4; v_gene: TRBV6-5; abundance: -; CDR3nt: TGTGCCAGCAGTTACTTTATCGGTGCAACTAATGAAAAACTGTTTTTT; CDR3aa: CASSYFIGATNEKLFF
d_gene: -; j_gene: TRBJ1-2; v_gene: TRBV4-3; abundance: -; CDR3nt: TGCGCCAGCAGCCAAGATTTATCCACAAACTATGGCTACACCTTC; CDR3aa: CASSQDLSTNYGYTF